Listed here are 17 T cell receptor beta chains from one sample, sequenced in a study of OX40 agonist ivuxolimab in advanced cancers. Repertoires were generated with immunoSEQ multiplex PCR, while TCRdb's copy carries only in-frame clones and drops some. The sample records more than 40,000 clones, 82% being singletons. The sample consisted of CD4+ or CD8+ T cells sorted from blood, taken in a trial of the OX40 agonist ivuxolimab. These receptors were obtained from an adult with an advanced solid tumor such as melanoma, head and neck, liver or kidney cancer.

This chain connects TRBV7-9 to TRBJ1-4; no definite D call. This CDR3 is built from 14 residues. Germline V CDR1 and CDR2: SEHNR, FQNEAQ (reference sequence). Trimming took off 1 base at V and 4 bases at J, with 7 bases between the two ends. This CDR3 reads CASSLGARNEKLFF. DNA of the CDR3: TGTGCCAGCAGCTTAGGGGCCCGTAATGAAAAACTGTTTTTT.

The V gene is TRBV27, the J gene TRBJ1-5; TRBD1 agrees at 7 bases. Germline CDR1 MNHEY, CDR2 SMNVEV (reference sequence). The CDR3 is made up of 15 amino acids. V lost 2 bases to trimming and J lost 3 bases; unmatched junction nucleotides: 4. CDR3 sequence (DNA): TGTGCCAGCAGTTTAGAGGGGGCCCCCAATCAGCCCCAGCATTTT. Amino acids: CASSLEGAPNQPQHF.

The chain uses TRBV6-1 and TRBJ2-5, with D unresolved. V was pared by 7 bases and J by 0 bases, with 15 bases between. Per germline, CDR1 MNHNS and CDR2 SASEGT. The CDR3 contains 15 residues. The CDR3 protein is CASTQDVWYQETQYF. The DNA of the CDR3 is TGTGCCAGCACCCAAGACGTCTGGTACCAAGAGACCCAGTACTTC.

The chain links TRBV27 to TRBJ1-2; 7 nucleotides match TRBD1. Germline values: CDR1 MNHEY, CDR2 SMNVEV (reference sequence). V lost 6 bases to trimming and J lost 4 bases; unmatched junction nucleotides: 5. The CDR3 is 13 residues long. As DNA, the CDR3 is TGTGCCAGCAGCAACAGGGGCGGCTATGGCTACACCTTC. Its translation: CASSNRGGYGYTF.

The V gene is TRBV29-1, the J gene TRBJ1-1; unclear D gene. This CDR3 is 13 amino acids long. V was cut by 1 base and J by 4 bases, with 10 bases left in between. Germline assignment: CDR1 SQVTM and CDR2 ANQGSEA. CDR3 sequence: CSVEGAEGTEAFF. In DNA, the CDR3 is TGCAGCGTTGAAGGGGCAGAAGGCACTGAAGCTTTCTTT. The full variable domain, in which reference TRBV29-1 and TRBJ1-1 provide the parts outside the CDR3, is SAVISQKPSRDICQRGTSLTIQCQVDSQVTMMFWYRQQPGQSLTLIATANQGSEATYESGFVIDKFPISRPNLTFSTLTVSNMSPEDSSIYLCSVEGAEGTEAFFGQGTRLTVV.

This chain connects TRBV18 to TRBJ2-3; weak D call: TRBD2 (5 bases). The V gene lost 2 bases and the J gene lost 1 base, with 13 bases spanning the gap. The CDR3 spans 16 residues. Germline lookup yields CDR1 KGHSH and CDR2 LQKENI. The CDR3: CASSPSGSGGTDTQYF. In DNA form, the CDR3 reads TGTGCCAGCTCACCATCGGGGTCCGGGGGCACAGATACGCAGTATTTT. The full variable domain, with the rest looked up from reference TRBV18 and TRBJ2-3, is NAGVMQNPRHLVRRRGQEARLRCSPMKGHSHVYWYRQLPEEGLKFMVYLQKENIIDESGMPKERFSAEFPKEGPSILRIQQVVRGDSAAYFCASSPSGSGGTDTQYFGPGTRLTVL.

The chain combines TRBV25-1 with TRBJ2-2; D not resolved. The CDR3 extends over 14 amino acids. Trimming left V 5 bases short and J 5 bases short, with 12 bases between. Germline loops: CDR1 MGHDK, CDR2 SYGVNS. This CDR3 reads CASSFLGRTGELFF. The CDR3 nucleotides read TGTGCCAGCAGTTTCCTAGGGCGTACCGGGGAGCTGTTTTTT.

This clone is classed as medium-sized. The chain is built from TRBV10-1 and TRBJ2-5; D may be TRBD1 (6 bases). This CDR3 has 14 residues. Looked up from germline, CDR1 is WNHNN and CDR2 is SYGVQD (reference sequence). Trimming removed 6 bases at V and 1 base at J, with 12 bases between. CDR3: CASRNQQGQETQYF. Written as DNA, the CDR3 is TGCGCCAGCAGAAATCAACAGGGCCAAGAGACCCAGTACTTC.

The rearrangement joins TRBV10-3 to TRBJ1-4; D gene unclear. Trimming pared 4 bases from V and 5 bases from J, leaving 8 bases between. The CDR3 contains 13 residues. Germline assignment: CDR1 ENHRY and CDR2 SYGVKD. CDR3 sequence reads: CAISGVQNEKLFF. In DNA, the CDR3 is TGTGCCATCAGTGGCGTTCAGAATGAAAAACTGTTTTTT.

The chain couples TRBV11-2 to TRBJ2-7; TRBD1 matches 7 bases. The CDR3 is made up of 16 amino acids. J lost 7 bases, V lost 1 base, and 13 bases had no gene match. Germline values: CDR1 SGHAT, CDR2 FQNNGV. The CDR3 reads CASSLVSVRGPGEQYF. CDR3 nucleotide sequence: TGTGCCAGCAGCTTAGTTTCTGTTAGGGGGCCGGGAGAGCAGTACTTC.

This clone is medium-sized by share. This chain connects TRBV15 to TRBJ1-5; D may be TRBD1 (5 bases). V was pared by 0 bases and J by 2 bases, with 8 bases between. This CDR3 is built from 15 residues. Germline assignment: CDR1 LNHNV and CDR2 YYDKDF (reference sequence). This CDR3 is CATSRDPGGNQPQHF. The DNA of the CDR3 is TGTGCCACCAGCAGAGATCCGGGGGGCAATCAGCCCCAGCATTTT.

The rearrangement joins TRBV5-5 to TRBJ1-1, with D hard to call. V lost 4 bases to trimming and J lost 6 bases, with 13 bases between them. Germline CDR1 reads SGHKS; CDR2 reads YYEKEE (reference sequence). This CDR3 region has 13 residues. The CDR3 DNA sequence: TGTGCCAGCAGCCTCAATTCCGGGGCTGAAGCTTTCTTT. This encodes CASSLNSGAEAFF.

Points on this clone: Germline is not matched at one junction end, which may reflect a read error. Different DNA sequences within this sample yield the same CDR3. The chain recombines TRBV9 with TRBJ2-5, with TRBD1 as a possible D gene (5 bases). Per the germline V gene, CDR1 is SGDLS and CDR2 is YYNGEE. CDR3 length: 14 amino acids. The CDR3 reads CASSVFQGSETQYF. CDR3 sequence (DNA): TGTGCCAGCAGCGTATTCCAGGGATCGGAGACCCAATACTTC.

The chain combines TRBV5-6 with TRBJ1-1; possibly TRBD1 for D (5 bases). Trimming took 1 base from V and 0 from J, leaving 13 bases between them. Germline-derived CDR1 and CDR2 are SGHDT and YYEEEE. The CDR3 length is 16 residues. CDR3 nucleotides: TGTGCCAGCAGCTTGAGGGGACGGACCATGAACACTGAAGCTTTCTTT. This gives the protein CASSLRGRTMNTEAFF.

The V call is TRBV30, the J call TRBJ2-5, with D possibly being TRBD1 (5 bases). The V gene lost 2 bases and the J gene lost 4 bases, with 5 bases spanning the gap. The CDR3 spans 11 residues. Germline V CDR1 and CDR2: GTSNPN, SVGIG (reference sequence). The CDR3 loop is CAWSQGETQYF. CDR3 coding DNA: TGTGCCTGGAGTCAGGGAGAGACCCAGTACTTC.

This clone was counted once. The V gene is TRBV30, the J gene TRBJ2-4; 10 nucleotides match TRBD2. The CDR3 covers 15 residues. Trimming took 2 bases from V and 9 from J; bases not matched to a gene: 10. CDR1 is GTSNPN and CDR2 is SVGIG in the germline V gene (reference sequence). CDR3 DNA sequence: TGTGCCTGGAGTAAGGGAGCGGGGGGGTTTAGCATTCAGTACTTC. Its protein is CAWSKGAGGFSIQYF.

This clone occurred a few times. The chain is built from TRBV7-9 and TRBJ2-1; D is unresolved. Trimming shortened V by 5 bases and J by 0 bases, and 17 bases separated the two germline ends. Per germline, CDR1 SEHNR and CDR2 FQNEAQ (reference sequence). The CDR3 is 17 amino acids. The CDR3: CASSPPLRSHSYNEQFF. DNA for the CDR3: TGTGCCAGCAGCCCACCGCTGCGTTCACACTCCTACAATGAGCAGTTCTTC. The complete variable domain, with remaining parts taken from reference TRBV7-9 and TRBJ2-1, reads DTGVSQNPRHKITKRGQNVTFRCDPISEHNRLYWYRQTLGQGPEFLTYFQNEAQLEKSRLLSDRFSAERPKGSFSTLEIQRTEQGDSAMYLCASSPPLRSHSYNEQFFGPGTRLTVL.